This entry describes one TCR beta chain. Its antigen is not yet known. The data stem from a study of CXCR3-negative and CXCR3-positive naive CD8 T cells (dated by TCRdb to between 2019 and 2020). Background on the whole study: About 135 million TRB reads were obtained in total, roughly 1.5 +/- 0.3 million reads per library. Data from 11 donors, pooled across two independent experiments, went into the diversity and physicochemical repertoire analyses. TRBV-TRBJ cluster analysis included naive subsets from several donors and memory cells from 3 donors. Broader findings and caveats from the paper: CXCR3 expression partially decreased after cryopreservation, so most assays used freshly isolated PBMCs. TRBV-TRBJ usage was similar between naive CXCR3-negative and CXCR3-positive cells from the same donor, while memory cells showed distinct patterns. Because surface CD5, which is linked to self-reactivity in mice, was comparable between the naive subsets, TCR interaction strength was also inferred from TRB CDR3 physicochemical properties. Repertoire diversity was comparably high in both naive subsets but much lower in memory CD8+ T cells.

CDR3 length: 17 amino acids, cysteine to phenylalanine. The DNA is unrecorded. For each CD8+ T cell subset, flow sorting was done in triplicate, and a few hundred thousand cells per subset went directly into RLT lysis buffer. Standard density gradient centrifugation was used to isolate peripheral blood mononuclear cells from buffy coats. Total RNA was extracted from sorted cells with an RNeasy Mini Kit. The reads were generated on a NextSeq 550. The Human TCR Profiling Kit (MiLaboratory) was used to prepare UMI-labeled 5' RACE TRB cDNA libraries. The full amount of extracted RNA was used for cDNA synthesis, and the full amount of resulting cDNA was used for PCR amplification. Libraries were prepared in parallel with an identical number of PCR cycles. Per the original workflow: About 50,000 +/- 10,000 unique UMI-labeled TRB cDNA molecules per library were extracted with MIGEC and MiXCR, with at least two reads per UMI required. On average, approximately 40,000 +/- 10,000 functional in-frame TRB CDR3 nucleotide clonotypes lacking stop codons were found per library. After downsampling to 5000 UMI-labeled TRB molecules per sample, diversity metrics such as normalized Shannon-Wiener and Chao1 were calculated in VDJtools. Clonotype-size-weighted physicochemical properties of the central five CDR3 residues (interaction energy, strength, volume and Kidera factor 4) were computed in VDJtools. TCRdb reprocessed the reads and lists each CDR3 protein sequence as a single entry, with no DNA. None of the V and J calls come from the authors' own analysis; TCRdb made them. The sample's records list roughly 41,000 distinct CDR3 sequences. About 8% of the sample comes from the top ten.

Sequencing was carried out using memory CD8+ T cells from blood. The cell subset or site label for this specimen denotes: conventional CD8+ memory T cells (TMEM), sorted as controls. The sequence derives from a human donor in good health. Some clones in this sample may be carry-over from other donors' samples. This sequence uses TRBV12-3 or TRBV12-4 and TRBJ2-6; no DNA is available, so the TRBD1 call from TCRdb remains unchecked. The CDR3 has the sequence CASSLSGALSGANVLTF.